A single sample gave rise to the 24 T cell receptor beta chains below, sequenced in a study of blood T cell repertoires in COVID-19. Assay used: immunoSEQ multiplex PCR; TCRdb lists only in-frame clones, some missing. The sample contains roughly 100,000 clones, over 85% of which appear only once. The material sequenced was peripheral blood. These receptors all come from a woman aged 45-65 years with COVID-19, enrolled during active disease.

V gene TRBV30 combines with J gene TRBJ2-7; 9 bases are a match to TRBD1. Per germline, CDR1 GTSNPN and CDR2 SVGIG (reference sequence). This CDR3 is built from 14 residues. J gave up 3 bases and V 3 bases, and 6 bases lay outside the gene matches. Here the CDR3 reads CAWRLGTGSYEQYF. The DNA of the CDR3 is TGTGCCTGGAGGCTCGGGACAGGGAGCTACGAGCAGTACTTC.

The chain employs TRBV7-6 and TRBJ2-3, with 8 nucleotides matching TRBD2. The germline V gene has CDR1 SGHVS and CDR2 FNYEAQ. This CDR3 spans 16 amino acids. Germline trimming cut 6 bases from V and 1 base from J; bases unmatched to any gene: 9. The CDR3 DNA reads as TGTGCCAGCAGTGGACCGGGGGGGCTGGGCACAGATACGCAGTATTTT. Its translation: CASSGPGGLGTDTQYF. The full variable domain, in which reference TRBV7-6 and TRBJ2-3 provide the parts outside the CDR3, is GAGVSQSPRYKVTKRGQDVALRCDPISGHVSLYWYRQALGQGPEFLTYFNYEAQQDKSGLPNDRFSAERPEGSISTLTIQRTEQRDSAMYRCASSGPGGLGTDTQYFGPGTRLTVL.

The sample holds one count of this clone. The chain couples TRBV30 to TRBJ2-1; D unresolved. Trimming took 2 bases from V and 9 from J, leaving 17 bases between them. Germline CDR1 GTSNPN, CDR2 SVGIG (reference sequence). CDR3 length: 14 amino acids. In nucleotides, the CDR3 is TGTGCCTGGAGTCCACTACACGTTGGCGGTGAGCAGTTCTTC. Amino acids: CAWSPLHVGGEQFF.

CDR3 bases: TGTGCCGTTCGGGGGGCCAGCACAGATACGCAGTATTTT. It encodes CAVRGASTDTQYF. V is TRBV3-1 (or the pseudogene TRBV3-2) and J is TRBJ2-3; D is perhaps TRBD2 (7 bases). Germline loops: CDR1 LGHDT, CDR2 YNNKEL (reference sequence). V gave up 11 bases and J gave up 0 bases, with 12 bases separating them. The CDR3 totals 13 residues.

The rearrangement links TRBV28 to TRBJ1-6; 8 bases are shared with TRBD1. V shed 3 bases, J shed 7 bases, and the junction held 8 bases outside the gene matches. The CDR3 runs to 16 residues. The germline CDR1 and CDR2 sequences are MDHEN and SYDVKM. CDR3 DNA: TGTGCCAGCAGTTTCGGACAGGGTTTTTCAAATTCACCCCTCCACTTT. Translating gives CASSFGQGFSNSPLHF.

The rearrangement uses TRBV7-2 and TRBJ1-6; 7 nucleotides match TRBD1. Germline CDR1 and CDR2: SGHTA and FQGNSA. The junction had 11 bases not matched to a gene; V was cut back by 4 bases and J by 8 bases. The CDR3 runs 16 residues. Written as DNA, the CDR3 is TGTGCCAGCAGCTATAGCCACAGGGGTTTCCATTCACCCCTCCACTTT. It yields the protein CASSYSHRGFHSPLHF.

The chain is built from TRBV7-8 and TRBJ2-1, with D perhaps TRBD2 (7 bases). Germline assignment: CDR1 SGHVS and CDR2 FQNEAQ. CDR3 length equals 15 residues. V was cut by 3 bases and J by 3 bases, with 12 bases left in between. This CDR3 reads CASSLGGAVYNEQFF. CDR3 sequence (DNA): TGTGCCAGCAGCTTGGGGGGGGCGGTCTACAATGAGCAGTTCTTC.

This chain links TRBV6-5 with TRBJ1-5; D might be TRBD1 (6 bases). CDR1 and CDR2 from the germline V gene are MNHEY and SVGAGI. V was shortened by 7 bases and J by 6 bases, with 16 bases between the two germline ends. The CDR3 extends over 14 amino acids. The chain's CDR3 is CASTPQGPGQPQHF. CDR3 nucleotide sequence: TGTGCCAGCACCCCCCAGGGGCCGGGTCAGCCCCAGCATTTT.

The rearrangement uses TRBV5-6 and TRBJ2-2; TRBD1 is a possible D gene (6 bases). Trimming shortened V by 2 bases and J by 7 bases, and 15 bases separated the two germline ends. The CDR3 spans 15 residues. CDR1 SGHDT and CDR2 YYEEEE come from the germline V gene. Here the CDR3 reads CASSFYRGKNGELFF. CDR3 sequence (DNA): TGTGCCAGCAGCTTCTATAGGGGGAAAAACGGGGAGCTGTTTTTT.

J is TRBJ1-1 and V is TRBV27; TRBD1 aligns across 8 bases. The CDR3 spans 13 residues. Germline lookup yields CDR1 MNHEY and CDR2 SMNVEV (reference sequence). The V and J ends lost 5 bases and 1 base, in that order; junction bases with no gene match: 0. CDR3 residues: CASSGQGNTEAFF. The CDR3 coding sequence is TGTGCCAGCAGTGGACAGGGGAACACTGAAGCTTTCTTT.

The CDR3 loop reads CASSETTQGNTIYF. CDR3 nucleotide sequence: TGTGCCAGCAGTGAAACTACTCAGGGAAACACCATATATTTT. The chain is built from TRBV2 and TRBJ1-3; no clear D. The V end lost 2 bases, the J end lost 4 bases, and 9 bases lay between the germline ends. This CDR3 spans 14 amino acids. Looked up from germline, CDR1 is SNHLY and CDR2 is FYNNEI.

This clone came up a few times. The chain uses TRBV11-2 and TRBJ2-7; a weak D match, TRBD1 (6 bases). This CDR3 spans 14 amino acids. V dropped 5 bases and J dropped 2 bases, with 13 bases sitting between them. Germline V CDR1 and CDR2: SGHAT, FQNNGV. CDR3 coding DNA: TGTGCCAGCAGCCTATCAAAGGGGGCCTACGAGCAGTACGTC. This sequence encodes CASSLSKGAYEQYV.

This rearrangement joins TRBV5-1 to TRBJ2-1; D is perhaps TRBD1 (5 bases). Trimming cost V 4 bases and J 0 bases, with 11 bases left between them. The CDR3 extends over 15 amino acids. The V gene's germline CDR1 is SGHRS and CDR2 YFSETQ. CDR3 amino acids: CASSRGDTSYNEQFF. CDR3 nucleotides: TGCGCCAGCAGCAGGGGCGACACCTCCTACAATGAGCAGTTCTTC.

V is TRBV7-9 and J is TRBJ1-5; 8 bases match TRBD1. Germline loops: CDR1 SEHNR, CDR2 FQNEAQ (reference sequence). This CDR3 is built from 15 residues. The J segment lost 4 bases and the V segment lost 5 bases, leaving 7 bases of the junction unmatched. The chain's CDR3 is CASSQDRDRNQPQHF. The CDR3 DNA is TGTGCCAGCAGCCAGGACAGGGACAGGAATCAGCCCCAGCATTTT. Variable domain in full (rest from reference TRBV7-9 and TRBJ1-5): DTGVSQNPRHKITKRGQNVTFRCDPISEHNRLYWYRQTLGQGPEFLTYFQNEAQLEKSRLLSDRFSAERPKGSFSTLEIQRTEQGDSAMYLCASSQDRDRNQPQHFGDGTRLSIL.

The count of this clone is one. The V call is TRBV19, the J call TRBJ1-2, with a possible D match to TRBD1 (5 bases). This CDR3 region has 14 residues. Germline V lookup: CDR1 LNHDA, CDR2 SQIVND (reference sequence). The V and J ends lost 6 bases and 1 base respectively, with 12 bases between them. The CDR3 DNA reads TGTGCCAGTAGAGGGCAGGACATTAACTATGGCTACACCTTC. Translation: CASRGQDINYGYTF.

This chain links TRBV15 with TRBJ1-1; D not resolved. The ends were cut back, 3 bases at V and 10 bases at J, with 15 bases in the middle. The CDR3 runs to 13 residues. CDR1 and CDR2 (germline): LNHNV, YYDKDF (reference sequence). In nucleotides, the CDR3 is TGTGCCACCAGCAGGGCGACTGACTCGGGAGCTTTCTTT. It encodes CATSRATDSGAFF.

The V gene is TRBV7-2, the J gene TRBJ1-2; TRBD1 matches at 8 bases. The CDR3 length is 16 residues. Germline V gene sequence: CDR1 SGHTA, CDR2 FQGNSA. The V segment lost 5 bases and the J segment 6 bases; nucleotides outside the gene matches: 14. The CDR3 DNA is TGTGCCAGCAGCATCCGGATGACAGGGGTTCTGAATGGCTACACCTTC. The encoded protein is CASSIRMTGVLNGYTF.

This clone was recorded only once. The V gene is TRBV18, the J gene TRBJ1-1, with D possibly being TRBD1 (5 bases). V dropped 5 bases and J dropped 0 bases, with 10 bases sitting between them. Germline CDR1 is KGHSH and CDR2 is LQKENI. The CDR3 is 14 amino acids. DNA of the CDR3: TGTGCCAGCTCAGCAAGGGGAATGAACACTGAAGCTTTCTTT. Amino acids: CASSARGMNTEAFF.

The count of this clone is one. J is TRBJ1-3 and V is TRBV28; D gene ambiguous. Germline CDR1 is MDHEN and CDR2 is SYDVKM. This CDR3 contains 16 residues. With 7 bases removed from V and 3 bases from J, the gap between germline ends came to 19 bases. CDR3 sequence reads: CASTPRAGMGGNTIYF. The CDR3 coding sequence is TGTGCCAGCACCCCCCGGGCGGGTATGGGTGGAAACACCATATATTTT.

This chain links TRBV19 with TRBJ2-7; D is undetermined. Germline V lookup: CDR1 LNHDA, CDR2 SQIVND (reference sequence). Deletions cut 7 bases from V and 5 bases from J, with 9 bases between. The CDR3 has 11 residues. The CDR3 spells CASIILNEQYF. The DNA for the CDR3 is TGTGCCAGTATTATTTTAAACGAGCAGTACTTC.

The J gene is TRBJ1-1, the V gene TRBV11-1, with unresolved D. This CDR3 has 13 amino acids. The ends were cut back, 4 bases at V and 6 bases at J, with 12 bases in the middle. Germline V gene lookup returns CDR1 SGHAT and CDR2 FQDESV (reference sequence). Written as DNA, the CDR3 is TGTGCCAGCAGCTCCGGACCAGCGGCTGAAGCTTTCTTT. Encoded protein: CASSSGPAAEAFF.

The V and J genes are TRBV27 and TRBJ1-1; 8 bases match TRBD1. The V segment lost 6 bases and the J segment 6 bases; nucleotides outside the gene matches: 3. Germline V gene data show CDR1 as MNHEY and CDR2 as SMNVEV (reference sequence). This CDR3 region has 12 residues. The CDR3, as DNA: TGTGCCAGCAGCCACAGGGGGGCTGAAGCTTTCTTT. Encoded protein: CASSHRGAEAFF.

J is TRBJ1-3 and V is TRBV19, with a tentative D call TRBD1 (6 bases). The CDR3 covers 15 residues. CDR1 is LNHDA and CDR2 is SQIVND in the germline V gene (reference sequence). The V gene lost 7 bases and the J gene lost 0 bases, with 13 bases spanning the gap. As DNA, the CDR3 is TGTGCCAGTACTACAGGGCCGTACTCTGGAAACACCATATATTTT. Translation: CASTTGPYSGNTIYF.

The gene calls are TRBV5-4 and TRBJ1-3; 8 nucleotides match TRBD1. The V segment lost 3 bases and the J segment 0 bases; nucleotides outside the gene matches: 2. In germline, CDR1 is SGHNT, CDR2 YYREEE (reference sequence). The CDR3 contains 15 residues. The CDR3 here is CASSSDRGSGNTIYF. The CDR3 region has the DNA TGTGCCAGCAGCTCCGACAGGGGCTCTGGAAACACCATATATTTT.